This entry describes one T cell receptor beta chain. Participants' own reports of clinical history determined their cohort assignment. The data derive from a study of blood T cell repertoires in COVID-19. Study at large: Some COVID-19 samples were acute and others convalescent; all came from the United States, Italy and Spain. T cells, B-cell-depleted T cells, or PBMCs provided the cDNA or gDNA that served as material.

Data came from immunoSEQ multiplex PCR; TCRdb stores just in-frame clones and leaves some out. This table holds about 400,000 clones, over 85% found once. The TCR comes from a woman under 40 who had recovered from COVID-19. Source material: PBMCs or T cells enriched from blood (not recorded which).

The CDR3 nucleotides are TGCGCCAGCAGCTCGGAACTAGCGGGAGGAGAGACCCAGTACTTC. Its protein product is CASSSELAGGETQYF. This rearrangement joins TRBV5-1 to TRBJ2-5; 12 bases map to TRBD2. CDR1 SGHRS and CDR2 YFSETQ come from the germline V gene. V trimming: 3 bases; J trimming: 4 bases; junction bases outside the gene matches: 4. The CDR3 is 15 residues long.